The 24 T cell receptor beta chains presented below share a single source sample, sequenced in a study of T cells in Graves' hyperthyroidism and ophthalmopathy. RNA transcripts were the template for amplifying TCR beta CDR3 regions. When the TCR CDR3 underwent first-round RT-PCR, the HTBI primer set was used. Using its own MiXCR run on the multiplex PCR reads, TCRdb lists one record per CDR3 protein. The data contain more than 350,000 distinct CDR3 sequences, approximately 15% of them seen just once; the ten biggest clones take up about 30%. Sequenced: blood. These receptors were obtained from a woman aged 30 to 39 with Graves' hyperthyroidism.

At least ten counts were recorded for this clonotype. The chain employs TRBV18 and TRBJ1-2; 7 bases fit TRBD1. Germline V lookup: CDR1 KGHSH, CDR2 LQKENI. J was trimmed by 4 bases and V by 0 bases; bases with no gene match: 5. The CDR3 consists of 15 residues. CDR3 in DNA: TGTGCCAGCTCACCACCGTTGCCAGGGGGCTATGGCTACACCTTC. Residues: CASSPPLPGGYGYTF.

This chain connects TRBV24-1 to TRBJ2-1; TRBD2 matches at 10 bases. The CDR3 has 16 residues. The germline gives CDR1 KGHDR, CDR2 SFDVKD. The V segment lost 3 bases and the J segment 2 bases; nucleotides outside the gene matches: 3. The CDR3 loop reads CATSDHGTSAYNEQFF. CDR3 DNA: TGTGCCACCAGTGATCACGGGACTAGCGCCTACAATGAGCAGTTCTTC.

Note on this clonotype: A much larger clone lies a single base off, so this may be a read error. The J gene is TRBJ2-7, the V gene TRBV3-1; D uncertain. Germline V gene lookup returns CDR1 LGHDT and CDR2 YNNKEL (reference sequence). V was pared by 3 bases and J by 4 bases, with 10 bases between. This CDR3 has 13 amino acids. CDR3 in DNA: TGTGCCAGCAGCCAGCGTTACGGGTACGAGCAGTACTTC. Protein: CASSQRYGYEQYF.

This chain connects TRBV20-1 to TRBJ2-2; the D gene is possibly TRBD2 (6 bases). CDR3 length: 14 residues. CDR1 and CDR2 (germline): DFQATT, SNEGSKA (reference sequence). The V end lost 3 bases, the J end lost 2 bases, and 10 bases lay between the germline ends. CDR3 in amino acids: CSASPGGNTGELFF. The CDR3 DNA is TGCAGTGCTAGTCCCGGGGGTAACACCGGGGAGCTGTTTTTT.

This clonotype turned up a few times. The chain couples TRBV28 to TRBJ2-4; TRBD1 agrees at 10 bases. The germline gives CDR1 MDHEN, CDR2 SYDVKM. The CDR3 runs to 18 residues. With 6 bases clipped from V and 5 bases from J, the junction kept 16 bases outside the gene matches. The DNA of the CDR3 is TGTGCCAGCAGCCCGGGACAGGGGTTTAAGAGGAAGGAAAACATTCAGTACTTC. This sequence encodes CASSPGQGFKRKENIQYF.

This clonotype was seen repeatedly, ten times or more. V usage is TRBV12-3 or TRBV12-4 and J usage is TRBJ2-5; no reliable D call. The CDR3 totals 17 residues. V lost 2 bases, J lost 0 bases, and 16 bases lay in between. Here the CDR3 reads CASSLMLARAYQETQYF. DNA for the CDR3: TGTGCCAGCAGTTTAATGTTGGCTCGAGCGTACCAAGAGACCCAGTACTTC.

This clonotype has a count of ten or more. The CDR3 sequence: CASSHTSQGADTQYF. CDR3 in DNA: TGTGCCAGCAGCCACACGTCGCAGGGGGCAGATACGCAGTATTTT. The chain recombines TRBV11-1 with TRBJ2-3; TRBD1 aligns across 7 bases. From germline, CDR1 is SGHAT and CDR2 FQDESV (reference sequence). The CDR3 length is 15 residues. With V trimmed by 5 bases and J by 4 bases, 9 bases remained unmatched.

A single count supports this clonotype. This rearrangement joins TRBV19 to TRBJ1-3; maybe TRBD1 (5 bases). This CDR3 has 14 amino acids. Trimming took off 7 bases at V and 1 base at J, with 11 bases between the two ends. The germline gives CDR1 LNHDA, CDR2 SQIVND (reference sequence). This CDR3 is CASTLGGSGNTIYF. CDR3 DNA: TGTGCCAGTACCCTCGGGGGTTCTGGAAACACCATATATTTT.

This chain joins TRBV5-1 and TRBJ1-2; 7 positions match TRBD1. Trimming removed 4 bases from V and 4 bases from J; junction bases left unmatched: 1. This CDR3 comprises 12 residues. Germline values: CDR1 SGHRS, CDR2 YFSETQ. The CDR3 DNA sequence: TGCGCCAGCAGCGGACAGGTCTATGGCTACACCTTC. Encoded protein: CASSGQVYGYTF.

The V and J genes are TRBV20-1 and TRBJ2-3; 9 bases line up with TRBD2. J lost 2 bases, V lost 3 bases, and 6 bases had no gene match. Germline V gene sequence: CDR1 DFQATT, CDR2 SNEGSKA (reference sequence). The CDR3 sequence is 15 residues long. CDR3 sequence reads: CSASETSGPTDTQYF. For the CDR3, the DNA is TGCAGTGCTAGTGAGACTAGCGGACCCACAGATACGCAGTATTTT.

This rearrangement joins TRBV4-2 to TRBJ2-1; possibly TRBD1 or TRBD2 for D (5 bases each). V lost 1 base and J lost 5, with 9 bases in between. This CDR3 is built from 14 residues. Germline values: CDR1 LGHNA, CDR2 YNFKEQ. The CDR3 DNA is TGTGCCAGCAGCCAAGGAGGGGCTAACAATGAGCAGTTCTTC. It yields the protein CASSQGGANNEQFF.

The rearrangement uses TRBV12-3 or TRBV12-4 and TRBJ1-2; D is unresolved. The CDR3 has 11 amino acids. Trimming pared 7 bases from V and 5 bases from J, leaving 8 bases between. CDR3 sequence: CASTFGYGYTF. DNA of the CDR3: TGTGCCAGCACCTTCGGGTATGGCTACACCTTC.

In its sample, this clonotype was seen many times. The rearrangement links TRBV12-3 or TRBV12-4 to TRBJ2-5; maybe TRBD1 (5 bases). The CDR3 runs 14 residues. Deletions cut 8 bases from V and 4 bases from J, with 17 bases between. This CDR3 is CASGQAGNRETQYF. CDR3 in DNA: TGTGCCAGCGGTCAGGCAGGGAATCGAGAGACCCAGTACTTC.

In the case of this clonotype: This may come from a read error, since a much larger clone is one base off. The chain couples TRBV7-2 to TRBJ2-1; 7 bases are a match to TRBD2. Trimming removed 3 bases from V and 6 bases from J; junction bases left unmatched: 17. The CDR3 consists of 18 residues. CDR1 and CDR2 (germline): SGHTA, FQGNSA. CDR3 amino acids: CASSLSYGAGAACNEQFF. Written as DNA, the CDR3 is TGTGCCAGCAGCTTGAGTTACGGGGCGGGAGCAGCCTGCAATGAGCAGTTCTTC.

As to this clonotype: No conserved phenylalanine or tryptophan ends this CDR3, so it is likely a read error. The chain has TRBV28 and TRBJ1-1, with 7 bases fitting TRBD1. CDR1 MDHEN and CDR2 SYDVKM come from the germline V gene. The CDR3 covers 14 residues. J was trimmed by 1 base and V by 5 bases; bases with no gene match: 4. The chain's CDR3 is CASSPYRGNTEAFS. CDR3 DNA: TGTGCCAGCAGTCCCTACAGGGGGAACACTGAAGCTTTCTCT.

This clonotype showed up just a few times. This chain links TRBV6-5 with TRBJ2-1; unclear D gene. CDR3 size: 16 residues. Germline V gene lookup returns CDR1 MNHEY and CDR2 SVGAGI. Trimming removed 2 bases from V and 9 bases from J, with 20 bases in between. CDR3 in DNA: TGTGCCAGCAGTTACCTAGTCAAAATGTTAGTCGGTGAGCAGTTCTTC. It codes for CASSYLVKMLVGEQFF.

J is TRBJ1-5 and V is TRBV28; D might be TRBD1 (5 bases). The CDR3 consists of 13 residues. V was shortened by 5 bases and J by 7 bases, with 12 bases between the two germline ends. Germline V gene data show CDR1 as MDHEN and CDR2 as SYDVKM. CDR3 nucleotides: TGTGCCAGCAGTCGGCCAGGGCGGCAGCCCCAGCATTTT. Protein product: CASSRPGRQPQHF. Drawing the rest from reference TRBV28 and TRBJ1-5, the complete variable domain is DVKVTQSSRYLVKRTGEKVFLECVQDMDHENMFWYRQDPGLGLRLIYFSYDVKMKEKGDIPEGYSVSREKKERFSLILESASTNQTSMYLCASSRPGRQPQHFGDGTRLSIL.

The chain links TRBV7-9 to TRBJ2-5; possibly TRBD1 or TRBD2 for D (6 bases each). V was cut by 1 base and J by 5 bases, with 14 bases left in between. The length of the CDR3 is 15 residues. Germline values: CDR1 SEHNR, CDR2 FQNEAQ (reference sequence). For the CDR3, the DNA is TGTGCCAGCAGCTTAGGTGGGGGGCGAGCGGAGACCCAGTACTTC. It codes for CASSLGGGRAETQYF.

This clonotype was detected only a few times. The chain recombines TRBV5-1 with TRBJ2-5; 13 nucleotides align to TRBD2. After removal of 2 bases from V and 5 bases from J, the junction contained 6 bases not matched to a gene. CDR3 length: 16 amino acids. Per germline, CDR1 SGHRS and CDR2 YFSETQ. CDR3 sequence (DNA): TGCGCCAGCAGCTTCCGACTAGCGGGAGGCCCGGAGACCCAGTACTTC. Amino acid sequence: CASSFRLAGGPETQYF.

This chain connects TRBV11-2 to TRBJ2-5, with TRBD2 matching 8 bases. Germline assignment: CDR1 SGHAT and CDR2 FQNNGV. This CDR3 has 13 amino acids. V lost 8 bases and J lost 4; bases outside the gene matches: 6. The CDR3, as DNA: TGTGCCAGCCGCCAAAGCGGGAGAGAGACCCAGTACTTC. Amino acid sequence: CASRQSGRETQYF.

This clonotype was found many times. The rearrangement links TRBV10-3 to TRBJ2-5; 7 nucleotides align to TRBD1. Per the germline V gene, CDR1 is ENHRY and CDR2 is SYGVKD. The junction had 11 bases not matched to a gene; V was cut back by 2 bases and J by 11 bases. CDR3 length: 14 amino acids. CDR3 in DNA: TGTGCCATCAGTGAGCGGATGCAGGGGGATTCTCAGTACTTC. Translation: CAISERMQGDSQYF.

The chain links TRBV6-1 to TRBJ1-5, with no clear D. Between the trimmed V and J ends, which lost 6 bases and 7 bases, there was a span of 16 bases. The germline CDR1 and CDR2 sequences are MNHNS and SASEGT. This CDR3 spans 14 amino acids. The CDR3 sequence: CASSAGNAGQPQHF. The CDR3 DNA sequence: TGTGCCAGCAGCGCCGGTAACGCGGGACAGCCCCAGCATTTT.

There are many counts of this clonotype. The V call is TRBV30, the J call TRBJ2-7; 9 positions match TRBD2. This CDR3 has 15 residues. J lost 3 bases, V lost 3 bases, and 9 bases had no gene match. Germline V gene data show CDR1 as GTSNPN and CDR2 as SVGIG (reference sequence). This chain's CDR3 is CAWSVLRLAVYEQYF. The CDR3 DNA is TGTGCCTGGAGCGTCCTGAGACTAGCGGTCTACGAGCAGTACTTC.

This clonotype was seen ten or more times. This chain connects TRBV11-2 to TRBJ2-2, with unresolved D. CDR1 SGHAT and CDR2 FQNNGV come from the germline V gene. Between the trimmed V and J ends, which lost 5 bases and 7 bases, there was a span of 11 bases. The CDR3 covers 13 residues. CDR3 region: CASSPVPGGELFF. In DNA, the CDR3 is TGTGCCAGCAGCCCGGTTCCCGGCGGGGAGCTGTTTTTT.